The clone carrying this T cell receptor (beta chain) was observed a handful of times. Antigen unknown. This record belongs to a study of T-cell memory formation after mild COVID-19. As for the study in general: Largely, the TCR clusters proved donor specific.

TCRdb redid the calling of the 5' RACE reads with MiXCR, one entry per CDR3 protein. The data contain about 190,000 distinct CDR3 sequences, about 18% of them seen just once; the ten biggest clones take up 2.4%. Looked up from germline, CDR1 is MNHEY and CDR2 is SMNVEV (reference sequence). This CDR3 region has 15 residues. V lost 6 bases and J lost 1, with 13 bases in between. Findings and limits, study-wide: CD4+ bias marked clones expanding day 15 to 37, unlike balanced contracting clones.

The sequenced sample consisted of PBMCs or a T cell subset sorted from them (not recorded which). This TCR derives from an adult woman who had mild COVID-19 (a few samples of this study predate the infection). Cell type and time point are not known. The V call is TRBV27, the J call TRBJ1-5; the D is unclear. The CDR3 DNA sequence: TGTGCCAGCAGCAACCGGCACTTGAGCAATCAGCCCCAGCATTTT. It encodes CASSNRHLSNQPQHF.